Shown below are 27 T cell receptor beta chains from a single sample sequenced in a study of blood T cell repertoires in COVID-19. The protocol was immunoSEQ multiplex PCR, while the TCRdb copy is restricted to in-frame clones and leaves out a portion. The data hold some 300,000 clones, with 70% to 90% observed a single time. The sample comprised peripheral blood. These receptor sequences come from a woman between 50 and 59 years old with COVID-19, enrolled during active disease.

The rearrangement links TRBV4-1 to TRBJ2-3, with D hard to call. This CDR3 has 15 residues. V lost 1 base, J lost 2 bases, and 10 bases lay in between. The V gene's germline CDR1 is MGHRA and CDR2 YSYEKL. The CDR3 loop reads CASSQVGSYTDTQYF. The CDR3 nucleotides read TGCGCCAGCAGCCAAGTGGGCAGTTACACAGATACGCAGTATTTT.

The V call is TRBV27, the J call TRBJ2-7; D unclear. Germline CDR1 is MNHEY and CDR2 is SMNVEV (reference sequence). This CDR3 spans 13 amino acids. Between the trimmed V and J ends, which lost 6 bases and 3 bases, there was a span of 12 bases. The CDR3 spells CASRPQLGYEQYF. DNA for the CDR3: TGTGCCAGCAGACCACAGCTCGGCTACGAGCAGTACTTC.

The CDR3 spells CATSGGRAAGELFF. Here the CDR3 DNA reads TGTGCCACCTCCGGAGGGAGGGCGGCCGGGGAGCTGTTTTTT. The chain recombines TRBV6-5 with TRBJ2-2, with TRBD2 identical over 7 bases. The CDR3 extends over 14 amino acids. V trimming: 10 bases; J trimming: 6 bases; junction bases outside the gene matches: 11. The germline gives CDR1 MNHEY, CDR2 SVGAGI.

The rearrangement joins TRBV7-6 to TRBJ2-7; maybe TRBD2 (6 bases). This CDR3 has 14 residues. V was pared by 5 bases and J by 3 bases, with 14 bases between. Per the germline V gene, CDR1 is SGHVS and CDR2 is FNYEAQ. CDR3 sequence reads: CASSLGEGGYEQYF. In DNA form, the CDR3 reads TGTGCCAGCAGCCTCGGCGAGGGAGGCTACGAGCAGTACTTC.

The chain links TRBV7-2 to TRBJ2-5, with 10 positions matching TRBD1. J lost 5 bases, V lost 1 base, and 4 bases had no gene match. The germline gives CDR1 SGHTA, CDR2 FQGNSA. The CDR3 is 15 amino acids. The CDR3 coding sequence is TGTGCCAGCAGCTTAGGGGACAGGGGTAGGGAGACCCAGTACTTC. Translation gives CASSLGDRGRETQYF.

The gene calls are TRBV5-8 and TRBJ1-5; D might be TRBD1 (6 bases). Trimming shortened V by 4 bases and J by 8 bases, and 13 bases separated the two germline ends. The CDR3 length is 13 residues. Germline V CDR1 and CDR2: SGHTS, YDEGEE. As DNA, the CDR3 is TGTGCCAGCAGCACAGACAGGTTTGAGCCCCAGCATTTT. This encodes CASSTDRFEPQHF.

The V and J genes are TRBV2 and TRBJ2-1; 10 bases map to TRBD2. This CDR3 comprises 18 residues. With V trimmed by 7 bases and J by 6 bases, 18 bases remained unmatched. The germline CDR1 and CDR2 sequences are SNHLY and FYNNEI. The chain's CDR3 is CASTMTQLAGAGGNEQFF. CDR3 in DNA: TGTGCCAGCACCATGACTCAGCTAGCGGGGGCCGGGGGCAATGAGCAGTTCTTC.

The chain uses TRBV11-3 and TRBJ1-1; D not certain. The germline V and J ends were trimmed by 3 bases and 1 base, with 6 bases remaining between them. Germline CDR1 and CDR2: SGHNT and YENEEA. This CDR3 contains 13 residues. This CDR3 is CASSFSGNTEAFF. DNA for the CDR3: TGTGCCAGCAGCTTTTCCGGGAACACTGAAGCTTTCTTT.

The chain recombines TRBV24-1 with TRBJ2-1, with D possibly being TRBD2 (5 bases). V was pared by 6 bases and J by 7 bases, with 18 bases between. Germline CDR1 KGHDR, CDR2 SFDVKD. The CDR3 loop spans 15 amino acids. In DNA, the CDR3 is TGTGCCACCAGTCCCCGGGATCGGAACGCAAATGAGCAGTTCTTC. Protein product: CATSPRDRNANEQFF.

The V gene is TRBV27, the J gene TRBJ1-2, with a tentative D call TRBD1 (5 bases). V was cut by 3 bases and J by 4 bases, with 12 bases left in between. The CDR3 sequence is 14 residues long. Germline V gene sequence: CDR1 MNHEY, CDR2 SMNVEV (reference sequence). CDR3 nucleotide sequence: TGTGCCAGCAGTTTCGACAGCCGTTTCTATGGCTACACCTTC. Protein product: CASSFDSRFYGYTF.

This chain connects TRBV7-9 to TRBJ1-1; TRBD1 is a possible D gene (5 bases). Trimming removed 1 base at V and 0 bases at J, with 6 bases between. This CDR3 contains 14 residues. Germline V gene lookup returns CDR1 SEHNR and CDR2 FQNEAQ (reference sequence). CDR3 sequence reads: CASSLEGVNTEAFF. DNA for the CDR3: TGTGCCAGCAGCTTAGAAGGGGTGAACACTGAAGCTTTCTTT.

The chain carries TRBV11-3 and TRBJ2-3; 7 nucleotides match TRBD2. Germline V lookup: CDR1 SGHNT, CDR2 YENEEA. Unmatched junction bases numbered 13, after V lost 1 base and J lost 6 bases. The CDR3 totals 17 residues. CDR3 in DNA: TGTGCCAGCAGCTTAGGGGTAGCGGGTGCCCCCTTTGATACGCAGTATTTT. This encodes CASSLGVAGAPFDTQYF.

This chain connects TRBV4-1 to TRBJ1-2; 9 bases are a match to TRBD1. Germline V gene data show CDR1 as MGHRA and CDR2 as YSYEKL. Germline trimming cut 4 bases from V and 6 bases from J; bases unmatched to any gene: 3. This CDR3 has 13 amino acids. CDR3 nucleotides: TGCGCCAGCAGCCTGGACAGGGGACATGGCTACACCTTC. Its translation: CASSLDRGHGYTF.

The V gene is TRBV7-9, the J gene TRBJ1-1, with D perhaps matching TRBD1 (5 bases). CDR3 length: 14 residues. The ends were cut back, 5 bases at V and 6 bases at J, with 16 bases in the middle. CDR1 is SEHNR and CDR2 is FQNEAQ in the germline V gene (reference sequence). The chain's CDR3 is CASSAGFLGAEAFF. The CDR3 DNA sequence: TGTGCCAGCAGCGCGGGATTCCTAGGGGCTGAAGCTTTCTTT.

In DNA, the CDR3 is TGTGCCAGTAGTTCCAGTCCCTACGAGCAGTACTTC. Its protein product is CASSSSPYEQYF. The chain couples TRBV19 to TRBJ2-7; D remains unclear. This CDR3 region has 12 residues. CDR1 and CDR2 from the germline V gene are LNHDA and SQIVND (reference sequence). The V gene lost 5 bases and the J gene lost 2 bases, with 7 bases spanning the gap.

The chain uses TRBV24-1 and TRBJ2-1, with D possibly being TRBD2 (7 bases). The CDR3 loop spans 16 amino acids. V dropped 1 base and J dropped 7 bases, with 16 bases sitting between them. Germline V lookup: CDR1 KGHDR, CDR2 SFDVKD. In nucleotides, the CDR3 is TGTGCCACCAGTGATTTCCCACAGGGAGGGGGGAATGAGCAGTTCTTC. As protein: CATSDFPQGGGNEQFF.

This chain connects TRBV18 to TRBJ2-7, with 9 bases matching TRBD2. The V and J ends lost 6 bases and 3 bases, in that order; junction bases with no gene match: 9. This CDR3 region has 15 residues. Per germline, CDR1 KGHSH and CDR2 LQKENI. The CDR3 protein is CASSRTSGLSYEQYF. The CDR3 region has the DNA TGTGCCAGCTCCCGTACTAGCGGGCTGAGCTACGAGCAGTACTTC.

The V and J genes are TRBV12-3 or TRBV12-4 and TRBJ1-1; D gene uncertain. The V and J ends lost 5 bases and 1 base respectively, with 8 bases between them. The length of the CDR3 is 13 residues. CDR3 nucleotides: TGTGCCAGCAGTCTCGGGGAGAACACTGAAGCTTTCTTT. Protein sequence: CASSLGENTEAFF.

The chain combines TRBV11-2 with TRBJ2-5, with D tentatively TRBD2 (6 bases). The V gene lost 6 bases and the J gene lost 7 bases, with 24 bases spanning the gap. Germline lookup yields CDR1 SGHAT and CDR2 FQNNGV. The CDR3 is made up of 16 amino acids. The CDR3 nucleotides read TGTGCCAGCAGTTCCCCCCGCGGGCGGGGTCCGGGGACCCAGTACTTC. Residues: CASSSPRGRGPGTQYF.

The chain has TRBV27 and TRBJ2-3; the match to TRBD2 covers 13 bases. This CDR3 is 16 amino acids long. Trimming at V came to 4 bases and at J to 6 bases, leaving 7 bases not matched to a gene. Germline assignment: CDR1 MNHEY and CDR2 SMNVEV (reference sequence). CDR3 loop: CASSSPGLAGVDTQYF. Written as DNA, the CDR3 is TGTGCCAGCAGTTCCCCCGGACTAGCGGGAGTTGATACGCAGTATTTT.

The V and J genes are TRBV5-1 and TRBJ2-3; the match to TRBD2 covers 13 bases. CDR1 is SGHRS, CDR2 YFSETQ, per germline. The CDR3 covers 16 residues. J lost 0 bases, V lost 3 bases, and 1 base had no gene match. As DNA, the CDR3 is TGCGCCAGCAGCTCGGGACTAGCGGGGAGCACAGATACGCAGTATTTT. The encoded protein is CASSSGLAGSTDTQYF.

This clone was seen once. The chain employs TRBV4-3 and TRBJ1-1, with D possibly TRBD1 on 6 matching bases. V lost 5 bases and J 5 bases, leaving 15 bases between the germline ends. This CDR3 is built from 14 residues. Germline lookup yields CDR1 LGHNA and CDR2 YSLEER. The DNA for the CDR3 is TGCGCCAGCAGCAGGGACACAACGAGGACTGAAGCTTTCTTT. Translating gives CASSRDTTRTEAFF.

V usage is TRBV10-2 and J usage is TRBJ2-7; TRBD2 matches 7 bases. Trimming at V came to 3 bases and at J to 3 bases, leaving 8 bases not matched to a gene. Germline V gene sequence: CDR1 WSHSY, CDR2 SAAADI. The CDR3 consists of 15 residues. CDR3 amino acids: CASSDLTGTNYEQYF. The CDR3 DNA is TGCGCCAGCAGTGATCTTACCGGGACTAACTACGAGCAGTACTTC.

This sequence joins TRBV11-2 and TRBJ1-2; possibly TRBD1 for D (6 bases). The V gene's germline CDR1 is SGHAT and CDR2 FQNNGV. Trimming took off 4 bases at V and 8 bases at J, with 17 bases between the two ends. CDR3 length equals 14 residues. The CDR3 spells CASSSSGGGIGYTF. The CDR3 bases are TGTGCCAGCAGCTCCTCGGGAGGGGGTATAGGCTACACCTTC.

The chain's CDR3 is CASSLELAASSYEQYF. CDR3 bases: TGTGCCAGCAGCTTGGAACTAGCGGCCAGCTCCTACGAGCAGTACTTC. The chain couples TRBV5-5 to TRBJ2-7; 8 bases are a match to TRBD2. The germline gives CDR1 SGHKS, CDR2 YYEKEE (reference sequence). The CDR3 has 16 residues. After removal of 0 bases from V and 0 bases from J, the junction contained 5 bases not matched to a gene.

V is TRBV3-1 (or the pseudogene TRBV3-2) and J is TRBJ1-6; 7 nucleotides align to TRBD1. The length of the CDR3 is 16 residues. V was pared by 5 bases and J by 0 bases, with 4 bases of the junction left unmatched. Per germline, CDR1 LGHDT and CDR2 YNNKEL (reference sequence). The CDR3 protein is CASSWDSISYNSPLHF. CDR3 nucleotides: TGTGCCAGCAGCTGGGACAGCATCTCCTATAATTCACCCCTCCACTTT.

The rearrangement joins TRBV9 to TRBJ1-6, with D unresolved. The CDR3 has 15 residues. Germline CDR1 SGDLS, CDR2 YYNGEE. Trimming cost V 0 bases and J 9 bases, with 13 bases left between them. CDR3: CASSVAGGLGSPLHF. Here the CDR3 DNA reads TGTGCCAGCAGCGTAGCAGGAGGGCTCGGTTCACCCCTCCACTTT. The full variable domain, its missing parts supplied by reference TRBV9 and TRBJ1-6, is DSGVTQTPKHLITATGQRVTLRCSPRSGDLSVYWYQQSLDQGLQFLIQYYNGEERAKGNILERFSAQQFPDLHSELNLSSLELGDSALYFCASSVAGGLGSPLHFGNGTRLTVT.